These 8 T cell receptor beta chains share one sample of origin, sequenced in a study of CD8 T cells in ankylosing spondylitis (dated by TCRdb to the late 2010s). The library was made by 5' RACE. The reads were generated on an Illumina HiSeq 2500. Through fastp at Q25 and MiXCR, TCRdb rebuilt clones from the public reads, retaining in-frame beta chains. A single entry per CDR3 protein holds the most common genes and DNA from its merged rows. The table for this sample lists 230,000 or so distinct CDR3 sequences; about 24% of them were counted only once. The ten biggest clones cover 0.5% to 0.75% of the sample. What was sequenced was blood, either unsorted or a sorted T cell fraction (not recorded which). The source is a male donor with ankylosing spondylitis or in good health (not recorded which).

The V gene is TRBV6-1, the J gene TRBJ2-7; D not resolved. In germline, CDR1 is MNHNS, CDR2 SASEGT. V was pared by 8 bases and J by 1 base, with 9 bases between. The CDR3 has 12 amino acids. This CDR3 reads CASGRLSYEQYF. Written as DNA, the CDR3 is TGTGCCAGCGGCCGCTTGTCCTACGAGCAGTACTTC.

CDR3 in DNA: TGCAGCGTTGAAGAAGTCAATGAGCAGTTCTTC. It translates to CSVEEVNEQFF. The chain links TRBV29-1 to TRBJ2-1; D is uncertain. Trimming pared 0 bases from V and 6 bases from J, leaving 3 bases between. This CDR3 contains 11 residues. The germline CDR1 and CDR2 sequences are SQVTM and ANQGSEA.

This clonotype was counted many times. CDR3 residues: CSASGGEVTDTQYF. CDR3 nucleotide sequence: TGCAGTGCTAGCGGGGGGGAAGTTACAGATACGCAGTATTTT. The J gene is TRBJ2-3, the V gene TRBV20-1; 8 positions agree with TRBD2. The CDR3 consists of 14 residues. V lost 3 bases and J lost 3; bases outside the gene matches: 5. The V gene's germline CDR1 is DFQATT and CDR2 SNEGSKA (reference sequence).

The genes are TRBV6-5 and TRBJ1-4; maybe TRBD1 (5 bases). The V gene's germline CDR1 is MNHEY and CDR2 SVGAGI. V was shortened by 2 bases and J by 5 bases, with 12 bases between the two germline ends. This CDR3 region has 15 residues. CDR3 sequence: CASSYGGEGNEKLFF. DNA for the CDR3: TGTGCCAGCAGTTACGGAGGAGAGGGGAATGAAAAACTGTTTTTT.

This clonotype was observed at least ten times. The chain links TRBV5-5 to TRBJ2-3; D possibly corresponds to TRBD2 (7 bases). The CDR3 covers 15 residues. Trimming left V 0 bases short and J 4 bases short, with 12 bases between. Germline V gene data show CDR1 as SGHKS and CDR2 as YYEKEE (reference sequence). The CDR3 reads CASSLAGGGADTQYF. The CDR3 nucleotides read TGTGCCAGCAGCTTGGCGGGGGGCGGGGCAGATACGCAGTATTTT.

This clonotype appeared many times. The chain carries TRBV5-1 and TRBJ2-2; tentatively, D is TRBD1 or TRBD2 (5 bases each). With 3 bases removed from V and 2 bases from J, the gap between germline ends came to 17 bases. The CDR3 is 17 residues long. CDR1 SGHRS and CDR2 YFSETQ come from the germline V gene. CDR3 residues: CASSSVAGTRNTGELFF. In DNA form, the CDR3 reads TGCGCCAGCAGCTCCGTCGCCGGGACCAGAAACACCGGGGAGCTGTTTTTT.

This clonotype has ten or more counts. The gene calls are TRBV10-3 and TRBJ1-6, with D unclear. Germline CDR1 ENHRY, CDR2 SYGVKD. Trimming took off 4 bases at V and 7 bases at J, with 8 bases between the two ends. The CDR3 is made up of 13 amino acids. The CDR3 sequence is CAISGAENSPLHF. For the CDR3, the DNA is TGTGCCATCAGTGGGGCAGAGAATTCACCCCTCCACTTT.

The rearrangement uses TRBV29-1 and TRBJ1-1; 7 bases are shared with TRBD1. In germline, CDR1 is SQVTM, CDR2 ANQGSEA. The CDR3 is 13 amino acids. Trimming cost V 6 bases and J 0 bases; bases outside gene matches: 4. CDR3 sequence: CSVVTGLNTEAFF. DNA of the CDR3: TGCAGCGTCGTGACAGGGTTGAACACTGAAGCTTTCTTT.